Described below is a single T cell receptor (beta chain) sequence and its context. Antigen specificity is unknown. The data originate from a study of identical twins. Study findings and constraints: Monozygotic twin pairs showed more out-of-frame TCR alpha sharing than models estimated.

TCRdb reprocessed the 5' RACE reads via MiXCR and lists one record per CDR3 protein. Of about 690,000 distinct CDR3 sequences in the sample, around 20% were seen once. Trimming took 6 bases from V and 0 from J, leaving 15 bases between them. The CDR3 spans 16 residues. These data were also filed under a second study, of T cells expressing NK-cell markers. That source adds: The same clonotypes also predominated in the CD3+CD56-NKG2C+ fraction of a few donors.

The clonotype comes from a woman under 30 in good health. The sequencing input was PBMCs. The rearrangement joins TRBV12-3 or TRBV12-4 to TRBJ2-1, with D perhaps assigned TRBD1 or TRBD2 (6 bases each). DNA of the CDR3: TGTGCCAGCAGGGCCCGCCGGGGGCACTCCTACAATGAGCAGTTCTTC. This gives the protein CASRARRGHSYNEQFF.